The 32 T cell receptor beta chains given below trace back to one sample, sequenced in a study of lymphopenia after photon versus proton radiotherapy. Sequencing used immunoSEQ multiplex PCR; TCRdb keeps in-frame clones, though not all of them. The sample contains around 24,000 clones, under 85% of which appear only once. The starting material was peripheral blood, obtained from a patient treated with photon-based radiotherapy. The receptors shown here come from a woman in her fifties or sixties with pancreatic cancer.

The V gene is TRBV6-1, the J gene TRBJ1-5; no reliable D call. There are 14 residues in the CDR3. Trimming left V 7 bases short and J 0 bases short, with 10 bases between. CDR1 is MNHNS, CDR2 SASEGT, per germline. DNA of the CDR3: TGTGCCAGCACCGCCAGTTATAGCAATCAGCCCCAGCATTTT. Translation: CASTASYSNQPQHF.

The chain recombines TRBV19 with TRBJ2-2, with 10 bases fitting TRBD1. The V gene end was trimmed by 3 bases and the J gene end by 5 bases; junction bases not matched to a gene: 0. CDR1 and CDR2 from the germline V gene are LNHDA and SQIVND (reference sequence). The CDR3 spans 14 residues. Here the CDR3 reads CASSMGQGTGELFF. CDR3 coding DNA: TGTGCCAGTAGTATGGGACAGGGGACCGGGGAGCTGTTTTTT.

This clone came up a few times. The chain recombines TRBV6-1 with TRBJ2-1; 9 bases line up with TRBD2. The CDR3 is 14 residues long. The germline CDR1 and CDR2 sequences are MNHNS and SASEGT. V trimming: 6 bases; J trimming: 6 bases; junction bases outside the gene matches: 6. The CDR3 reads CASRAQLAGNEQFF. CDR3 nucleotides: TGTGCCAGCAGGGCCCAACTAGCGGGCAATGAGCAGTTCTTC.

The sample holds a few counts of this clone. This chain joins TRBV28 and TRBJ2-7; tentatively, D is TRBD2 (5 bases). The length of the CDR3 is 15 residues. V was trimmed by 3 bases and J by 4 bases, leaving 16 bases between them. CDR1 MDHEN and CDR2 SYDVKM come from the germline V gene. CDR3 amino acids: CASSFLGGSLYEQYF. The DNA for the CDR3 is TGTGCCAGCAGTTTCCTCGGTGGGAGTCTGTACGAGCAGTACTTC.

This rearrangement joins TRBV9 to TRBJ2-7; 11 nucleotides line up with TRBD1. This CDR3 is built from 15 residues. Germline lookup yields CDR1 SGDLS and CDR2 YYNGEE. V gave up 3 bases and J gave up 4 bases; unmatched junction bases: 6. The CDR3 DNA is TGTGCCAGCAGCGAAGGACAGGGGGCTGAGTACGAGCAGTACTTC. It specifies CASSEGQGAEYEQYF.

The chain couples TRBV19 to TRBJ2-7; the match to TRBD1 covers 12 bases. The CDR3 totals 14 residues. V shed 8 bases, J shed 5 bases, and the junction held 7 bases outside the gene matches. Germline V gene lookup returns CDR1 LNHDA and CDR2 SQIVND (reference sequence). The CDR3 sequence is CASSPGTGGDEQYF. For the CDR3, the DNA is TGTGCCAGTTCCCCCGGGACAGGGGGCGACGAGCAGTACTTC. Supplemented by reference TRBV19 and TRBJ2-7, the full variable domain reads DGGITQSPKYLFRKEGQNVTLSCEQNLNHDAMYWYRQDPGQGLRLIYYSQIVNDFQKGDIAEGYSVSREKKESFPLTVTSAQKNPTAFYLCASSPGTGGDEQYFGPGTRLTVT.

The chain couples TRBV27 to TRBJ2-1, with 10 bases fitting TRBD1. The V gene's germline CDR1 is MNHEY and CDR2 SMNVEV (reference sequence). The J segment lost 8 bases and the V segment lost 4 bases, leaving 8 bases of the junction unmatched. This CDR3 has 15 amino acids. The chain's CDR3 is CASSSGQGFSHEQFF. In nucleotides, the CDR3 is TGTGCCAGCAGTTCGGGACAGGGGTTTTCCCATGAGCAGTTCTTC.

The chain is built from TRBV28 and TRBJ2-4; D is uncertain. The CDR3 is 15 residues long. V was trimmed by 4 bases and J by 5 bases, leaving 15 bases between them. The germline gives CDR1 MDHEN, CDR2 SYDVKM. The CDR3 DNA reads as TGTGCCAGCAGTTCTCGCCCAGGTTTTGAAAACATTCAGTACTTC. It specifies CASSSRPGFENIQYF.

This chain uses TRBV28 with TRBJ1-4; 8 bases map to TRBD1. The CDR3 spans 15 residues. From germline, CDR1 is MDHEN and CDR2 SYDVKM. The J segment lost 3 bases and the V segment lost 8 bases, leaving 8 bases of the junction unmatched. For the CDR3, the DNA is TGTGCCAGCGGTATAGGGACAGGATCTAATGAAAAACTGTTTTTT. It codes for CASGIGTGSNEKLFF.

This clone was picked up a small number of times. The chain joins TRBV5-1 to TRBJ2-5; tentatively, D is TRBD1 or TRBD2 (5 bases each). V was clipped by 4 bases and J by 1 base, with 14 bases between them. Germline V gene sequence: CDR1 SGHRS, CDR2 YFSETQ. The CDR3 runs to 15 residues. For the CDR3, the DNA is TGCGCCAGCAGCCCCCTGGGGGTACCCCAAGAGACCCAGTACTTC. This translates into CASSPLGVPQETQYF.

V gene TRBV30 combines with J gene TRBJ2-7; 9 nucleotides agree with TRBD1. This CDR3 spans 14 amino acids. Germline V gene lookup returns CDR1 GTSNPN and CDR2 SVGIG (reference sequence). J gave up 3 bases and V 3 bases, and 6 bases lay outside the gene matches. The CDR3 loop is CAWRSTGGFYEQYF. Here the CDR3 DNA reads TGTGCCTGGAGGTCTACAGGGGGCTTCTACGAGCAGTACTTC.

CDR3 sequence reads: CASSLEGNPNQPQHF. The CDR3 coding sequence is TGTGCCAGCAGCTTAGAGGGGAACCCGAATCAGCCCCAGCATTTT. The V call is TRBV7-9, the J call TRBJ1-5; D perhaps matches TRBD1 (5 bases). V dropped 1 base and J dropped 4 bases, with 11 bases sitting between them. The CDR3 has 15 residues. Germline lookup yields CDR1 SEHNR and CDR2 FQNEAQ (reference sequence).

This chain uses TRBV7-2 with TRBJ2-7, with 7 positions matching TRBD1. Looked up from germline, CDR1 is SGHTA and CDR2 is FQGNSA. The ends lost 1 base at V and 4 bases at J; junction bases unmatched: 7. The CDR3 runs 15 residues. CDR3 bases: TGTGCCAGCAGCTTAGGGGGACAGTTTAGATACGAGCAGTACTTC. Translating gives CASSLGGQFRYEQYF.

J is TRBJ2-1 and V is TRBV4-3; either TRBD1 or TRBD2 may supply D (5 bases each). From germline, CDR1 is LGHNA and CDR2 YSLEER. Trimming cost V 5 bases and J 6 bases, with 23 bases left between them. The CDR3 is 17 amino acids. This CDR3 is CASSKRLGDPNSNEQFF. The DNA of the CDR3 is TGCGCCAGCAGCAAAAGATTAGGGGACCCCAACAGCAATGAGCAGTTCTTC.

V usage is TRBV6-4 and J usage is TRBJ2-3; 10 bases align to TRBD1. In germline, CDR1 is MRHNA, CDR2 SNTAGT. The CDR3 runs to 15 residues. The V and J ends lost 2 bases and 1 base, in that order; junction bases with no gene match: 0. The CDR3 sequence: CASSDGTGGTDTQYF. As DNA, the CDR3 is TGTGCCAGCAGTGACGGGACAGGGGGCACAGATACGCAGTATTTT.

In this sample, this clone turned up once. The CDR3 DNA sequence: TGCGCCAGCAGCCTCACGGGACAGGGGGCGGGTGGGGCCAACGTCCTGACTTTC. Translation: CASSLTGQGAGGANVLTF. The chain couples TRBV4-3 to TRBJ2-6, with 12 bases lining up with TRBD1. The CDR3 loop spans 18 amino acids. Trimming at V came to 4 bases and at J to 3 bases, leaving 7 bases not matched to a gene. Germline values: CDR1 LGHNA, CDR2 YSLEER.

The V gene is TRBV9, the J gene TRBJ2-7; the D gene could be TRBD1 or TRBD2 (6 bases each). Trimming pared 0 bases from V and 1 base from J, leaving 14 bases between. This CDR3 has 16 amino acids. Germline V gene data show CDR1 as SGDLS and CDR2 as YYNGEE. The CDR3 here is CASSVGAGGHSYEQYF. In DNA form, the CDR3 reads TGTGCCAGCAGCGTAGGGGCTGGGGGGCATTCCTACGAGCAGTACTTC.

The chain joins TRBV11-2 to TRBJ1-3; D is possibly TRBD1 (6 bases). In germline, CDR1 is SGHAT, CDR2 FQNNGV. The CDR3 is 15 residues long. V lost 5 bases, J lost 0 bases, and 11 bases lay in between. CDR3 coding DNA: TGTGCCAGCAGCACGGACAGCAACTCTGGAAACACCATATATTTT. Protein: CASSTDSNSGNTIYF.

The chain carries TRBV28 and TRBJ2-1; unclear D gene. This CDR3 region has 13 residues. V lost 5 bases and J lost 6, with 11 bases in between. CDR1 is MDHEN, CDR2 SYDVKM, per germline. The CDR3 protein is CASSDTRTNEQFF. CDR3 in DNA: TGTGCCAGCAGTGACACACGGACCAATGAGCAGTTCTTC.

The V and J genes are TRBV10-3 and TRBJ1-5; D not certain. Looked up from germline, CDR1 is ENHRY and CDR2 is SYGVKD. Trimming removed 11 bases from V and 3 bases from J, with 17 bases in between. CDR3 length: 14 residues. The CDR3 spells CAVSAGSNNQPQHF. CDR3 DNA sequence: TGTGCCGTCTCGGCGGGGAGTAACAATCAGCCCCAGCATTTT.

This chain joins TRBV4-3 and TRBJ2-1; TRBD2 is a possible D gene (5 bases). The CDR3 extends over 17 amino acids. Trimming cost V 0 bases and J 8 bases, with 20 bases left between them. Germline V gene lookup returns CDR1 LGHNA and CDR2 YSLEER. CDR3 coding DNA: TGCGCCAGCAGCCAAGATGCCAATAGCGCCGGACGGGATGAGCAGTTCTTC. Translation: CASSQDANSAGRDEQFF.

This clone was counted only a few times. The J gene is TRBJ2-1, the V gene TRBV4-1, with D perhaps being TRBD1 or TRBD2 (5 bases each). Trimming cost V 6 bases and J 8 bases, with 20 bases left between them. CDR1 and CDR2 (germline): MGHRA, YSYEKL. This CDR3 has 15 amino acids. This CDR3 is CASRGVGRSTDEQFF. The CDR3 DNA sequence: TGCGCCAGCAGGGGAGTGGGACGGAGTACAGATGAGCAGTTCTTC.

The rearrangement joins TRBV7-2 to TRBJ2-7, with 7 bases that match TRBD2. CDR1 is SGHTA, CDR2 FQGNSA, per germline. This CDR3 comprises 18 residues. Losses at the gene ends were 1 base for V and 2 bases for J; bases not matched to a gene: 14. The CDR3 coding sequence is TGTGCCAGCAGCTTAGTGAGGACTAGTGGTTTCCCGGCCTACGAGCAGTACTTC. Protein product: CASSLVRTSGFPAYEQYF.

CDR3 in DNA: TGCGCCAGCAGCCAGGGGACAGGTAACTACGAGCAGTACTTC. It codes for CASSQGTGNYEQYF. The gene calls are TRBV4-3 and TRBJ2-7; 8 nucleotides align to TRBD1. Germline V gene lookup returns CDR1 LGHNA and CDR2 YSLEER. The V segment lost 3 bases and the J segment 3 bases; nucleotides outside the gene matches: 4. There are 14 residues in the CDR3.

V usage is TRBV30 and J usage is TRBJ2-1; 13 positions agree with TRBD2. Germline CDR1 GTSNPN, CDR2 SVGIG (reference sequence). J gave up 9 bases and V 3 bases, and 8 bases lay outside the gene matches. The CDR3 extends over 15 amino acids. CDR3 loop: CAWSRGLAGVGEQFF. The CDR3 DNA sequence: TGTGCCTGGAGCCGAGGACTAGCGGGAGTTGGTGAGCAGTTCTTC.

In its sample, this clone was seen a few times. CDR3 amino acids: CSVAGTSGMGTYNEQFF. The CDR3 DNA reads TGCAGCGTCGCTGGGACTAGCGGGATGGGGACCTACAATGAGCAGTTCTTC. The gene calls are TRBV29-1 and TRBJ2-1; 13 bases line up with TRBD2. Germline CDR1 is SQVTM and CDR2 is ANQGSEA. J gave up 2 bases and V 6 bases, and 10 bases lay outside the gene matches. The CDR3 runs 17 residues.

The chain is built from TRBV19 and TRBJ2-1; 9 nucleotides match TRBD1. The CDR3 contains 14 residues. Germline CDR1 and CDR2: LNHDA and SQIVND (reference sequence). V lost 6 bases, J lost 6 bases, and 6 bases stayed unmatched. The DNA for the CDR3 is TGTGCCAGTAGCCTGGGGGGACAGGGCAATGAGCAGTTCTTC. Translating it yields CASSLGGQGNEQFF. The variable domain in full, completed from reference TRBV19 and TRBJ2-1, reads DGGITQSPKYLFRKEGQNVTLSCEQNLNHDAMYWYRQDPGQGLRLIYYSQIVNDFQKGDIAEGYSVSREKKESFPLTVTSAQKNPTAFYLCASSLGGQGNEQFFGPGTRLTVL.

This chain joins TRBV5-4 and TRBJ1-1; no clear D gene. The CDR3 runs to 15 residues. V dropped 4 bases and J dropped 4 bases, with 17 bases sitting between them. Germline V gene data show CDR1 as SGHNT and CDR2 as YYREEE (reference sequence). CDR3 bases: TGTGCCAGCAGCGGAGCGGGCCGCTGGCCCACTGAAGCTTTCTTT. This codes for CASSGAGRWPTEAFF. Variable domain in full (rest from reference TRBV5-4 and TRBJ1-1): ETGVTQSPTHLIKTRGQQVTLRCSSQSGHNTVSWYQQALGQGPQFIFQYYREEENGRGNFPPRFSGLQFPNYSSELNVNALELDDSALYLCASSGAGRWPTEAFFGQGTRLTVV.

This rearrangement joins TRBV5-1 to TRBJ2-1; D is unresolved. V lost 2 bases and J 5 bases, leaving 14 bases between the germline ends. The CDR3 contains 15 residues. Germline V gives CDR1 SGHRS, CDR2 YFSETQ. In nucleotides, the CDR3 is TGCGCCAGCAGCTTCCGGGCCCAAGGGAACAATGAGCAGTTCTTC. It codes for CASSFRAQGNNEQFF. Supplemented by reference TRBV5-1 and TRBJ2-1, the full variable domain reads KAGVTQTPRYLIKTRGQQVTLSCSPISGHRSVSWYQQTPGQGLQFLFEYFSETQRNKGNFPGRFSGRQFSNSRSEMNVSTLELGDSALYLCASSFRAQGNNEQFFGPGTRLTVL.

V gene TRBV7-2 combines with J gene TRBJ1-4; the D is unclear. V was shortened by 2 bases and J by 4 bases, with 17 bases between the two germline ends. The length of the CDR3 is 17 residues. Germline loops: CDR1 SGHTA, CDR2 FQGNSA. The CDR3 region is CASSLTSRLGHNEKLFF. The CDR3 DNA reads TGTGCCAGCAGCTTAACCTCCCGACTAGGGCATAATGAAAAACTGTTTTTT.

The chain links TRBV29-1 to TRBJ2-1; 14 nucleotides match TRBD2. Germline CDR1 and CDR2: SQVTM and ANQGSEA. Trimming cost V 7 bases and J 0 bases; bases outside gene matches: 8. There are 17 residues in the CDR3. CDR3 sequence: CSGLGLAGAGSYNEQFF. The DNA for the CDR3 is TGCAGCGGGTTGGGACTAGCGGGAGCGGGCTCCTACAATGAGCAGTTCTTC.

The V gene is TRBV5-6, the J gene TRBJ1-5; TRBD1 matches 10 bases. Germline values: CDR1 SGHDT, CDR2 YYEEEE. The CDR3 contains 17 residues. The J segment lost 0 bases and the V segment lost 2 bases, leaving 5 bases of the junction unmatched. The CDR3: CASSFGQGGYSNQPQHF. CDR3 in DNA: TGTGCCAGCAGCTTCGGACAGGGGGGATATAGCAATCAGCCCCAGCATTTT.